This T cell receptor (beta chain) was identified in a study of blood T cell repertoires in COVID-19. Study overall: From the United States, Italy and Spain came samples of acute and convalescent COVID-19. PBMCs, B-cell-depleted T cells, or T cells were the source of the cDNA or gDNA that made up the material.

Methods used by the authors: Nucleated cell number was recorded as an estimate derived from reference gene primer amplification. Generated by immunoSEQ multiplex PCR, the TCRdb table keeps only in-frame clones and is missing some. D and trimming come from the DNA, and the V and J calls and clone size come from that table. The table lists under 150,000 clones, less than 90% of them singletons. The ends were cut back, 2 bases at V and 1 base at J, with 20 bases in the middle. Per germline, CDR1 SGHVS and CDR2 FQNEAQ. The CDR3 sequence is 18 residues long. The chain employs TRBV7-8 and TRBJ2-5, with a tentative D call TRBD2 (5 bases). The sequence derives from a man between 25 and 39 years old with acute or convalescent COVID-19. The source material was peripheral blood. As DNA, the CDR3 is TGTGCCAGCAGCTTACTCCGACTAATCAGTCTTTTCCAAGAGACCCAGTACTTC. It encodes CASSLLRLISLFQETQYF.